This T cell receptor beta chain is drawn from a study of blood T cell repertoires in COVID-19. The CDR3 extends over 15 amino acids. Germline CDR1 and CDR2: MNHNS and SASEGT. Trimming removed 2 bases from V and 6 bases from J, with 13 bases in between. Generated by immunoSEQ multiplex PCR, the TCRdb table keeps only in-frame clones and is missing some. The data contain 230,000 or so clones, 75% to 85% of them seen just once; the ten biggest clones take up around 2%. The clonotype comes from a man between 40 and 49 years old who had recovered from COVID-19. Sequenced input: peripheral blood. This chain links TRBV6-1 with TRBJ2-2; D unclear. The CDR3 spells CASSESGQLPGELFF. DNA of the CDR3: TGTGCCAGCAGTGAATCAGGCCAGCTTCCCGGGGAGCTGTTTTTT.